This record covers a single T cell receptor (beta chain). The antigen remains undetermined. Vbeta (60) and Jbeta (13) primers were used in the PCR. Original processing methods: Unique TCR beta chains numbered around 80 million in a later analysis, with around 10 million shared. This table comes from immunoSEQ multiplex PCR, and its TCRdb copy is limited to in-frame clones, with some not included. That table is the source of V, J and clone size, and D and trimming were worked out from the DNA. The sample has about 200,000 clones, approximately 85% seen once. The data derive from a study of cytomegalovirus exposure and HLA in healthy donors. Study-wide results and limits: Later analysis demonstrated an association between a missense DCLRE1C variant and TCR beta V- and J-gene trimming. Later, TCR association rates were found to vary by HLA locus, highest for DRB1 and lowest for HLA-C. Later analysis reportedly placed an Asian-associated ancestry cluster below the roughly 680-donor mean in N-insertions.

Sequenced input: PBMCs. The receptor was derived from a woman in her 50s in good health and CMV-seronegative.

The CDR3, as DNA: TGTGCCAGCAGGTACAGGGGGGCGGGGGACACTGAAGCTTTCTTT. Protein product: CASRYRGAGDTEAFF. V usage is TRBV6-5 and J usage is TRBJ1-1; 8 bases align to TRBD1. Germline V gene data show CDR1 as MNHEY and CDR2 as SVGAGI. The CDR3 has 15 residues. Trimming took 6 bases from V and 3 from J; bases not matched to a gene: 9.